These T cell receptor beta chains were read from a single sample in a study of cytomegalovirus exposure and HLA in healthy donors. Profiling relied on immunoSEQ multiplex PCR, and the TCRdb table lists in-frame clones only, not all of them. The sample holds about 140,000 clones, 60% to 80% seen once. The specimen sequenced was PBMCs. The receptors originated from a female donor in good health and CMV-seronegative. Each CDR3 is given with its conserved first and last residue. The D gene is left open where the match is weak. Size is stated for part of the rows, as once, few or many counts, or as a class when the clone is expanded.

>TRBD1|TRBV19|TRBJ1-4|-
CASSPGTGGFGNEKLFF
TGTGCCAGTAGTCCCGGGACAGGGGGCTTCGGTAATGAAAAACTGTTTTTT
>-|TRBV5-1|TRBJ2-1|-
CASSLTGISYNEQFF
TGCGCCAGCAGCTTGACCGGGATCTCCTACAATGAGCAGTTCTTC
>-|TRBV29-1|TRBJ1-5|-
CSAAGGRDQPQHF
TGCAGCGCCGCTGGGGGCCGAGATCAGCCCCAGCATTTT
>TRBD2|TRBV15|TRBJ2-1|-
CATSERGGTSWGNEQFF
TGTGCCACCAGCGAACGCGGGGGGACTAGTTGGGGCAATGAGCAGTTCTTC
>-|TRBV19|TRBJ2-5|-
CASSAGEWMEETQYF
TGTGCCAGTAGTGCAGGGGAGTGGATGGAAGAGACCCAGTACTTC
>TRBD1|TRBV7-9|TRBJ1-2|-
CSSSTGQVPPNGYTF
TGTTCCAGCAGCACCGGACAGGTCCCCCCAAATGGCTACACCTTC
>-|TRBV7-9|TRBJ1-1|-
CASSLAREGAFF
TGTGCCAGCAGCTTAGCCAGGGAGGGGGCTTTCTTT
>-|TRBV10-1|TRBJ1-1|few
CASSLQGGTEAFF
TGCGCCAGCAGTCTCCAGGGAGGGACTGAAGCTTTCTTT
>TRBD2|TRBV6-5|TRBJ2-7|-
CASSYTISGSPYEQYF
TGTGCCAGCAGTTACACAATTAGCGGGAGCCCTTACGAGCAGTACTTC
>TRBD1|TRBV5-1|TRBJ2-1|-
CASSLEPGQGNYNEQFF
TGCGCCAGCAGCTTGGAGCCCGGACAGGGGAACTACAATGAGCAGTTCTTC
>TRBD1|TRBV15|TRBJ1-5|few
CATSTGTGAQPQHF
TGTGCCACCAGCACCGGGACAGGGGCCCAGCCCCAGCATTTT
>TRBD1|TRBV9|TRBJ1-5|-
CASSVGRDRDQPQHF
TGTGCCAGCAGCGTAGGCCGAGACAGGGATCAGCCCCAGCATTTT
>-|TRBV19|TRBJ1-2|-
CASSGEWGYTF
TGTGCCAGTAGTGGGGAGTGGGGCTACACCTTC
>-|TRBV5-5|TRBJ1-3|-
CASSREVGGSGNTIYF
TGTGCCAGCAGCAGGGAGGTAGGCGGCTCTGGAAACACCATATATTTT
>-|TRBV6-1|TRBJ1-2|-
CASTNDRNNYGYTF
TGTGCCAGCACCAACGACAGAAATAACTATGGCTACACCTTC
>TRBD1|TRBV7-9|TRBJ1-1|few
CASSLVGTGPFEAFF
TGTGCCAGCAGCTTAGTAGGGACAGGCCCTTTTGAAGCTTTCTTT
>-|TRBV4-1|TRBJ1-6|once
CASSQVWADSGSPLHF
TGCGCCAGCAGCCAAGTTTGGGCCGATTCTGGTTCACCCCTCCACTTT
>TRBD2|TRBV7-2|TRBJ2-1|once
CASSLFIAGGNLNEQFF
TGTGCCAGCAGCTTATTCATAGCGGGAGGGAACCTCAATGAGCAGTTCTTC
>TRBD1|TRBV27|TRBJ1-2|-
CASSNTRQGALYGYTF
TGTGCCAGCAGTAATACTCGACAGGGGGCTCTTTATGGCTACACCTTC
>-|TRBV6-5|TRBJ2-5|-
CASSRGSGSQETQYF
TGTGCCAGCAGCAGAGGGTCCGGTTCTCAAGAGACCCAGTACTTC
>TRBD1|TRBV13|TRBJ1-1|-
CASTRGTVNTEAFF
TGTGCCAGCACCCGGGGGACAGTGAACACTGAAGCTTTCTTT
>TRBD1|TRBV11-2|TRBJ1-2|-
CASSLGDRGYGYTF
TGTGCCAGCAGCTTAGGCGACAGGGGCTATGGCTACACCTTC
>-|TRBV11-2|TRBJ2-7|once
CASSPWGRGSSYEQYF
TGTGCCAGCAGCCCCTGGGGGAGGGGGTCGTCCTACGAGCAGTACTTC
>TRBD1|TRBV5-1|TRBJ2-6|-
CASRWGQGISGANVLTF
TGCGCCAGCAGGTGGGGACAGGGTATCTCTGGGGCCAACGTCCTGACTTTC
>TRBD1|TRBV6-5|TRBJ1-5|-
CASGGLGQGNQPQHF
TGTGCCAGCGGGGGCCTTGGACAGGGCAATCAGCCCCAGCATTTT
>-|TRBV6-1|TRBJ1-5|few
CASSKLAYQPQHF
TGTGCCAGCAGTAAATTGGCTTATCAGCCCCAGCATTTT
>-|TRBV11-2|TRBJ1-1|-
CASSLVQGRNTEAFF
TGTGCCAGCAGCTTAGTACAGGGTAGGAACACTGAAGCTTTCTTT
>TRBD1|TRBV5-6|TRBJ1-2|-
CASSPGQGVCGYTF
TGTGCCAGCAGCCCAGGACAGGGGGTATGCGGCTACACCTTC
>-|TRBV5-1|TRBJ1-5|few
CASSLADRNQPQHF
TGCGCCAGCAGCTTGGCCGACAGAAATCAGCCCCAGCATTTT
>-|TRBV20-1|TRBJ1-1|-
CSARSQGEAFF
TGCAGTGCTAGATCCCAGGGGGAAGCTTTCTTT
>TRBD1|TRBV30|TRBJ1-1|-
CAWDRGAEAFF
TGTGCCTGGGACAGGGGCGCTGAAGCTTTCTTT
>TRBD1|TRBV29-1|TRBJ1-2|-
CSVAGQAKGVRIIVYGYTF
TGCAGCGTTGCGGGACAGGCAAAGGGAGTCCGTATTATCGTCTATGGCTACACCTTC
>TRBD2|TRBV9|TRBJ2-1|-
CASSVFPGTSKSNEQFF
TGTGCCAGCAGCGTGTTCCCCGGGACTAGCAAATCCAATGAGCAGTTCTTC
>TRBD2|TRBV6-1|TRBJ2-3|-
CASSALAGVGPDTQYF
TGTGCCAGCAGTGCGCTAGCGGGAGTGGGCCCAGATACGCAGTATTTT
>TRBD1|TRBV29-1|TRBJ2-3|-
CSVEGTGDSSTDTQYF
TGCAGCGTTGAAGGGACAGGGGATTCTAGCACAGATACGCAGTATTTT
>-|TRBV28|TRBJ1-5|-
CASISTPGLSKPQHF
TGTGCCAGCATTAGTACTCCGGGACTGTCTAAGCCCCAGCATTTT
>-|TRBV7-3|TRBJ2-1|-
CASSLGVGGANNEQFF
TGTGCCAGCAGCTTAGGGGTTGGCGGGGCAAACAATGAGCAGTTCTTC
>-|TRBV28|TRBJ1-2|-
CASTPSGGVNYGYTF
TGTGCCAGCACCCCGTCCGGGGGAGTTAACTATGGCTACACCTTC
>TRBD1|TRBV18|TRBJ2-7|-
CASSPGTGVYEQYF
TGTGCCAGCTCACCCGGGACAGGGGTCTACGAGCAGTACTTC
>-|TRBV5-1|TRBJ1-1|-
CASKETTGNTEAFF
TGCGCCAGCAAAGAAACGACAGGGAACACTGAAGCTTTCTTT
>-|TRBV20-1|TRBJ1-1|few
CSAKSGLAFF
TGCAGTGCTAAGTCAGGTTTAGCTTTCTTT
>TRBD1|TRBV11-3|TRBJ2-2|-
CASSVYGTDTGELFF
TGTGCCAGCAGCGTATATGGGACAGACACCGGGGAGCTGTTTTTT
>-|TRBV27|TRBJ1-6|-
CASSPSSSYNSPLHF
TGTGCCAGCAGTCCGTCCTCCTCCTATAATTCACCCCTCCACTTT
>TRBD1|TRBV30|TRBJ2-1|-
CAWSAGTGSYNEQFF
TGTGCCTGGAGTGCCGGGACAGGCTCCTACAATGAGCAGTTCTTC
>-|TRBV21-1|TRBJ2-1|-
CASSSRETAYNEQFF
TGTGCCAGCAGCTCTCGAGAGACAGCCTACAATGAGCAGTTCTTC
>-|TRBV4-1|TRBJ2-5|-
CASSQGVARETQYF
TGCGCCAGCAGCCAAGGCGTAGCACGGGAGACCCAGTACTTC
>TRBD1|TRBV7-3|TRBJ1-1|once
CASSLTGFGGQGAWVNTEAFF
TGTGCCAGCAGCTTAACTGGGTTTGGGGGACAGGGGGCTTGGGTGAACACTGAAGCTTTCTTT
>-|TRBV10-1|TRBJ2-7|-
CAAAGKTSPYEQYF
TGCGCCGCCGCCGGGAAGACGAGCCCCTACGAGCAGTACTTC
>TRBD1|TRBV10-2|TRBJ1-1|-
CASQGAENTEAFF
TGCGCCAGCCAGGGGGCCGAAAACACTGAAGCTTTCTTT
>-|TRBV6-5|TRBJ1-4|-
CAGRSSDNWEKLFF
TGTGCCGGCAGGTCTTCGGACAATTGGGAAAAACTGTTTTTT
>-|TRBV27|TRBJ1-1|-
CASSLGGATEAFF
TGTGCCAGCAGTTTAGGGGGGGCCACTGAAGCCTTCTTT
>TRBD1|TRBV2|TRBJ2-7|-
CASSELGTGGSHEQYF
TGTGCCAGCAGTGAACTCGGGACAGGGGGCAGCCACGAGCAGTACTTC
>-|TRBV5-5|TRBJ2-2|-
CASSSLGQQNTGELFF
TGTGCCAGCAGCTCCCTCGGACAGCAGAACACCGGGGAGCTGTTTTTT
>TRBD2|TRBV7-9|TRBJ2-1|-
CSSSLVTSGLDEQFF
TGTTCCAGCAGCTTAGTTACTAGCGGGCTCGATGAGCAGTTCTTC
>TRBD1|TRBV11-2|TRBJ1-2|-
CASSPRGWGRGPEDYGYTF
TGTGCCAGCAGCCCAAGGGGGTGGGGCAGGGGGCCAGAAGACTATGGCTACACCTTC
>TRBD2|TRBV5-1|TRBJ2-2|-
CASSLTSGGTNTGELFF
TGCGCCAGCAGCTTGACTAGCGGGGGGACGAACACCGGGGAGCTGTTTTTT
>-|TRBV28|TRBJ2-7|-
CASSLWTDSYEQYF
TGTGCCAGCAGTTTATGGACTGATTCCTACGAGCAGTACTTC
>TRBD1|TRBV27|TRBJ2-1|-
CASRPGTGSYNEQFF
TGTGCCAGCAGGCCCGGGACAGGGTCCTACAATGAGCAGTTCTTC
>-|TRBV5-8|TRBJ2-7|-
CASSLGQGYHEQYF
TGTGCCAGCAGCTTGGGGCAGGGGTACCACGAGCAGTACTTC
>-|TRBV7-6|TRBJ2-2|-
CASSSGTTTGELFF
TGTGCCAGCAGCTCCGGGACAACTACCGGGGAGCTGTTTTTT